The T cell receptor beta chain under discussion was sequenced for a study of T cells in Graves' hyperthyroidism and ophthalmopathy. The source material, RNA transcripts, was used to amplify TCR beta CDR3 regions. First-round RT-PCR targeting the TCR CDR3 was performed with the HTBI primer set. MiXCR, applied by TCRdb to the multiplex PCR reads, yields one record per CDR3 protein. The sample shows roughly 530,000 distinct CDR3 sequences, under 20% of them seen only once. Findings and limits, study-wide: Most thyroid clonotypes that were expanded above 0.001 also turned up in blood.

This clonotype was detected once. The antigen is undetermined. CDR1 LGHNA and CDR2 YSLEER come from the germline V gene. Trimming took off 0 bases at V and 1 base at J, with 15 bases between the two ends. The CDR3 covers 17 residues. V and J are TRBV4-3 and TRBJ1-1; possible D gene TRBD1, 6 bases. The sample comprised blood. The TCR sequence derives from a woman aged 18-29 years with Graves' ophthalmopathy. CDR3 nucleotide sequence: TGCGCCAGCAGCCAAGATCAAACAGGGAAATCGAACACTGAAGCTTTCTTT. Encoded protein: CASSQDQTGKSNTEAFF.